A selection of T cell receptor beta chains follows, all from one sample in a study of shared T cell receptors in the human thymus. Libraries were prepared by immunoSEQ multiplex PCR; TCRdb keeps only in-frame clonotypes and omits some of them. This sample has tens of thousands of clones; over 90% occur once, and the top ten carry 0.03% to 0.04%. Sequenced input: thymocytes. These receptors all stem from a human donor. Each CDR3 is given with its conserved first and last residue. The order of the fields is J gene, clone size, D gene, V gene, CDR3 protein, CDR3 DNA. D genes are given only for firm matches. Expanded clones are given a class, and other clones once, few, many or no size at all.

TRBJ1-5	-	-	TRBV21-1	CASSPPGQVGQPQHF	TGTGCCAGCAGCCCCCCGGGACAGGTGGGGCAGCCCCAGCATTTT
TRBJ1-1	-	-	TRBV6-5	CASSLRRRNTEAFF	TGTGCCAGCAGCCTACGACGGAGAAACACTGAAGCTTTCTTT
TRBJ2-2	-	-	TRBV5-6	CASSLEAGNTGELFF	TGTGCCAGCAGCTTGGAGGCAGGGAACACCGGGGAGCTGTTTTTT
TRBJ2-2	once	-	TRBV27	CASSLSWSLAGWGELFF	TGTGCCAGCAGTTTATCGTGGTCTCTAGCCGGTTGGGGGGAGCTGTTTTTT
TRBJ2-1	-	-	TRBV13	CASSLGDEQFF	TGTGCCAGCAGCTTAGGTGATGAGCAGTTCTTC
TRBJ1-1	-	TRBD1	TRBV4-2	CASSYRGVDTEAFF	TGTGCCAGCAGCTACAGGGGGGTTGACACTGAAGCTTTCTTT
TRBJ1-2	-	-	TRBV28	CASSYTTSPYGYTF	TGTGCCAGCAGTTATACTACATCGCCCTATGGCTACACCTTC
TRBJ1-1	-	TRBD1	TRBV4-1	CASSQDKGAMNTEAFF	TGCGCCAGCAGCCAAGATAAGGGGGCAATGAACACTGAAGCTTTCTTT
TRBJ1-2	-	-	TRBV28	CASSILPRGEHGYTF	TGTGCCAGCAGCATACTCCCCCGGGGGGAACATGGCTACACCTTC
TRBJ2-3	-	-	TRBV7-2	CASSLAGGHTDTQYF	TGTGCCAGCAGCTTAGCGGGGGGGCACACAGATACGCAGTATTTT
TRBJ1-1	-	TRBD1	TRBV19	CASSLEPGQGIPEAFF	TGTGCCAGTAGTTTAGAACCGGGACAGGGAATCCCTGAAGCTTTCTTT
TRBJ1-4	-	-	TRBV30	CAWSVREKLFF	TGTGCCTGGAGTGTACGTGAAAAACTGTTTTTT
TRBJ1-6	-	-	TRBV6-5	CASSARQPRNSPLHF	TGTGCCAGCAGTGCGCGACAGCCCAGGAATTCACCCCTCCACTTT
TRBJ2-7	-	TRBD1	TRBV28	CASRPLGQVPRSYEQYF	TGTGCCAGCAGACCCCTCGGACAGGTCCCCCGTTCCTACGAGCAGTACTTC
TRBJ2-3	-	TRBD2	TRBV4-3	CASSQNSGEITDTQYF	TGCGCCAGCAGCCAGAATAGCGGGGAGATCACAGATACGCAGTATTTT
TRBJ2-1	-	TRBD2	TRBV4-3	CASSQDLGFARGNSEQFF	TGCGCCAGCAGCCAAGATCTTGGGTTTGCGCGGGGGAACAGCGAGCAGTTCTTC
TRBJ1-5	-	TRBD1	TRBV15	CATSVVRDSLNQPQHF	TGTGCCACCAGCGTAGTCCGGGACAGCCTCAATCAGCCCCAGCATTTT
TRBJ2-7	-	-	TRBV29-1	CSVGQVVHEQYF	TGCAGCGTTGGTCAGGTGGTGCACGAGCAGTACTTC
TRBJ2-3	once	-	TRBV27	CASSFEALSDAQKGTDTQYF	TGTGCCAGCAGTTTCGAGGCCTTGTCGGACGCCCAGAAGGGCACAGATACGCAGTATTTT
TRBJ2-6	-	-	TRBV27	CASSLISRVGANVLTF	TGTGCCAGCAGTTTAATCTCTAGGGTTGGGGCCAACGTCCTGACTTTC
TRBJ1-1	-	TRBD1	TRBV19	CASSMPGQGAVGTEAFF	TGTGCCAGTAGTATGCCGGGACAGGGGGCGGTTGGGACTGAAGCTTTCTTT
TRBJ2-3	-	-	TRBV18	CASSTGGIGDTQYF	TGTGCCAGCTCAACCGGGGGTATCGGGGATACGCAGTATTTT
TRBJ1-2	-	-	TRBV29-1	CSVEDGDGYTF	TGCAGCGTTGAGGACGGTGATGGCTACACCTTC
TRBJ2-1	-	TRBD2	TRBV7-2	CASSLARLAGGDEQFF	TGTGCCAGCAGCTTAGCGCGGCTAGCGGGGGGGGATGAGCAGTTCTTC
TRBJ1-1	-	-	TRBV4-3	CASTPDRNTEAFF	TGCGCCAGCACACCCGACAGGAACACTGAAGCTTTCTTT
TRBJ2-2	-	TRBD1	TRBV14	CASSQRLLGQGNGVDTGELFF	TGTGCCAGCAGCCAAAGATTATTGGGACAGGGGAACGGTGTCGACACCGGGGAGCTGTTTTTT
TRBJ2-7	-	TRBD1	TRBV7-2	CASSRQGRSSYEQYF	TGTGCCAGCAGCCGACAGGGACGATCTTCCTACGAGCAGTACTTC
TRBJ1-3	-	-	TRBV19	CASSIQGKPSGNTIYF	TGTGCCAGTAGTATTCAGGGGAAGCCTTCTGGAAACACCATATATTTT
TRBJ1-1	once	TRBD1	TRBV25-1	CASSRQGAGNTEAFF	TGTGCCAGCAGTAGACAGGGGGCCGGGAACACTGAAGCTTTCTTT
TRBJ1-2	-	-	TRBV6-6	CASSRYSPFWGYTF	TGTGCCAGCAGTCGATACAGTCCTTTTTGGGGCTACACCTTC
TRBJ2-7	-	TRBD1	TRBV13	CASSSLGGSPYEQYF	TGTGCCAGCAGCTCCCTAGGGGGCTCCCCCTACGAGCAGTACTTC
TRBJ1-5	-	-	TRBV19	CASSIAGRDQPQHF	TGTGCCAGTAGTATAGCGGGCCGAGATCAGCCCCAGCATTTT
TRBJ2-2	-	-	TRBV27	CASLWTGASNTGELFF	TGTGCCAGCCTATGGACCGGGGCCTCGAACACCGGGGAGCTGTTTTTT
TRBJ2-3	-	TRBD2	TRBV19	CASSSSGTIYTDTQYF	TGTGCCAGTAGTTCATCCGGGACTATATACACAGATACGCAGTATTTT
TRBJ1-3	-	TRBD1	TRBV4-3	CASSQGTSTGGGLGNTIYF	TGCGCCAGCAGCCAGGGAACAAGTACAGGGGGAGGGCTCGGAAACACCATATATTTT
TRBJ2-1	-	-	TRBV6-5	CASGPKRTANNEQFF	TGTGCCAGCGGGCCTAAGAGGACAGCCAACAATGAGCAGTTCTTC
TRBJ2-7	-	-	TRBV15	CATSRDPGLVYEQYF	TGTGCCACCAGCAGAGATCCGGGTTTAGTCTACGAGCAGTACTTC
TRBJ2-2	-	TRBD2	TRBV4-3	CASSHKSGLAGGTNTGELFF	TGCGCCAGCAGCCACAAAAGCGGCCTAGCGGGGGGGACGAACACCGGGGAGCTGTTTTTT
TRBJ2-1	-	TRBD2	TRBV10-3	CAIGLAAYLSHNEQFF	TGTGCCATCGGGCTAGCGGCCTATCTCTCTCACAATGAGCAGTTCTTC
TRBJ1-3	-	-	TRBV6-6	CASRPHYSVSGNTIYF	TGTGCCAGCAGACCCCACTACAGTGTCTCTGGAAACACCATATATTTT
TRBJ1-2	-	TRBD1	TRBV7-9	CASSLRLHGTVDGYTF	TGTGCCAGCAGCCTTAGGTTACACGGGACAGTGGATGGCTACACCTTC
TRBJ2-3	-	TRBD1	TRBV27	CASSLRDRAHRDTQYF	TGTGCCAGCAGCCTGCGGGACAGGGCTCACAGAGATACGCAGTATTTT
TRBJ2-1	few	TRBD2	TRBV11-3	CASSLGELAGDHNEQFF	TGTGCCAGCAGCTTAGGTGAACTAGCGGGGGACCACAATGAGCAGTTCTTC
TRBJ1-1	-	-	TRBV10-1	CASSRVTEAFF	TGCGCCAGCTCAAGGGTGACTGAAGCTTTCTTT
TRBJ2-1	-	-	TRBV7-2	CASSLLISGLHEQFF	TGTGCCAGCAGCTTACTTATATCTGGGCTGCATGAGCAGTTCTTC
TRBJ1-2	-	-	TRBV7-8	CASSCVPDRNYGYTF	TGTGCCAGCAGCTGCGTCCCGGACAGAAACTATGGCTACACCTTC
TRBJ2-3	-	TRBD2	TRBV4-3	CASSQRTSGSTDTQYF	TGCGCCAGCAGCCAAAGGACTAGCGGGTCCACAGATACGCAGTATTTT
TRBJ2-1	-	-	TRBV11-3	CASSPGQNYNEQFF	TGTGCCAGCAGCCCCGGGCAGAACTACAATGAGCAGTTCTTC
TRBJ2-1	-	TRBD2	TRBV12-5	CASGLGSGSAGGHNEQFF	TGTGCTAGTGGTTTGGGATCGGGCTCGGCGGGGGGCCACAATGAGCAGTTCTTC
TRBJ2-2	-	TRBD2	TRBV11-2	CASSSYGLAGVGELFF	TGTGCCAGCAGCTCATACGGACTAGCGGGGGTCGGGGAGCTGTTTTTT
TRBJ2-5	-	TRBD1	TRBV18	CASSPIGDRQKETQYF	TGTGCCAGCTCACCCATTGGGGACAGGCAAAAAGAGACCCAGTACTTC
TRBJ1-2	-	-	TRBV7-2	CASSLRLRVIYGYTF	TGTGCCAGCAGCTTACGACTCAGAGTAATCTATGGCTACACCTTC
TRBJ1-1	few	-	TRBV30	CAWSRVTRTEAFF	TGTGCCTGGAGTAGGGTCACGCGCACTGAAGCTTTCTTT
TRBJ2-7	-	TRBD1	TRBV10-3	CAITGTVSGPYYEQYF	TGTGCCATCACCGGGACAGTAAGCGGACCCTACTACGAGCAGTACTTC
TRBJ2-3	-	-	TRBV11-2	CASSLLGGRSARGDTQYF	TGTGCCAGCAGCTTACTGGGGGGGCGTAGCGCTCGCGGCGATACGCAGTATTTT
TRBJ2-7	-	-	TRBV29-1	CSVGWDSWEDYEQYF	TGCAGCGTTGGGTGGGACAGCTGGGAGGACTACGAGCAGTACTTC
TRBJ2-2	-	-	TRBV11-1	CASSLDSCGGPNTGELFF	TGTGCCAGCAGCTTGGATTCTTGTGGGGGCCCGAACACCGGGGAGCTGTTTTTT